These T cell receptor beta chains were read from a single sample in a study of cytotoxic CD8 clonotypes in ibrutinib-treated CLL. The protocol was immunoSEQ multiplex PCR, while the TCRdb copy is restricted to in-frame clones and leaves out a portion. Found here are roughly 97,000 clones, 70% to 80% of them singletons; the top ten hold approximately 30%. The source material was PBMCs, sampled after 12 months of ibrutinib treatment. The receptor source for this set is a human donor with chronic lymphocytic leukemia. Both conserved end residues are part of each CDR3. D genes are given only for firm matches. Rows may omit the clone size; those that give it use once, few, many or a size class.

size: .
J: TRBJ2-7
D: TRBD1
V: TRBV7-2
DNA: TGTGCCAGCAGCGAGGGACAGGCCTACGAGCAGTACTTC
CDR3: CASSEGQAYEQYF

size: .
J: TRBJ2-7
D: TRBD1
V: TRBV6-1
DNA: TGTGCCAGCAGTGAAGAGGACAGGGGGGGTAAGCAGTACTTC
CDR3: CASSEEDRGGKQYF

size: .
J: TRBJ1-5
D: .
V: TRBV6-6
DNA: TGTGCCAGCAGTTACTCGGCTCGAGGAGACCAGCCCCAGCATTTT
CDR3: CASSYSARGDQPQHF

size: few
J: TRBJ1-1
D: .
V: TRBV5-4
DNA: TGTGCCAGCAGCGCCGAGTTAGGGCGTACTGAAGCTTTCTTT
CDR3: CASSAELGRTEAFF

size: .
J: TRBJ1-4
D: .
V: TRBV28
DNA: TGTGCCAGCAGGTCTACAGGGTTGTCCCCCGACGGACTGTTTTTT
CDR3: CASRSTGLSPDGLFF

size: .
J: TRBJ2-2
D: .
V: TRBV5-1
DNA: TGCGCCAGCAGCATCGGGACTTCGGAGCTGTTTTTT
CDR3: CASSIGTSELFF

size: once
J: TRBJ1-1
D: TRBD1
V: TRBV7-2
DNA: TGTGCCAGCAGCCAACCCCCCGGCGGGACAGTGAACACTGAAGCTTTCTTT
CDR3: CASSQPPGGTVNTEAFF

size: .
J: TRBJ2-2
D: .
V: TRBV5-1
DNA: TGCGCCAGCAGCGTGGATGCGAACACCGGGGAGCTGTTTTTT
CDR3: CASSVDANTGELFF

size: .
J: TRBJ1-1
D: .
V: TRBV11-3
DNA: TGTGCCAGCAGCCCCCGGGGGGACATGAACACTGAAGCTTTCTTT
CDR3: CASSPRGDMNTEAFF

size: few
J: TRBJ1-5
D: .
V: TRBV12-5
DNA: TGTGCTAGTGAGGGCGGGAGCAATCAGCCCCAGCATTTT
CDR3: CASEGGSNQPQHF

size: once
J: TRBJ1-4
D: .
V: TRBV5-1
DNA: TGCGCCAGCAGCTTGGGGGGACCGAATGAAAAACTGTTTTTT
CDR3: CASSLGGPNEKLFF

size: .
J: TRBJ2-1
D: .
V: TRBV7-3
DNA: TGTGCCAGCAGCGAGAGCGGTGGCGACTACAATGAGCAGTTCTTC
CDR3: CASSESGGDYNEQFF

size: .
J: TRBJ2-5
D: .
V: TRBV2
DNA: TGTGCCAGCAGGGGAGAGTCAGAGACCCAGTACTTC
CDR3: CASRGESETQYF

size: once
J: TRBJ2-3
D: TRBD1
V: TRBV7-7
DNA: TGTGCTAGCAGCGCAGGGACAGGGGGAGTTTCAGATACGCAGTATTTT
CDR3: CASSAGTGGVSDTQYF

size: .
J: TRBJ1-1
D: .
V: TRBV2
DNA: TGTGCCAGCAGTGAATGGGGGGAGAACACTGAAGCTTTCTTT
CDR3: CASSEWGENTEAFF

size: once
J: TRBJ2-1
D: TRBD1
V: TRBV6-1
DNA: TGTGCCAGCAGTGTTTCGGTTACAGGGGCAGGCGAGCAGTTCTTC
CDR3: CASSVSVTGAGEQFF

size: .
J: TRBJ1-2
D: .
V: TRBV20-1
DNA: TGCAGTGCTCCGGGGGCGTATGGCTACACCTTC
CDR3: CSAPGAYGYTF

size: .
J: TRBJ1-1
D: .
V: TRBV4-1
DNA: TGCGCCAGCAGCCAAGAAGGGGTAGGGACTGAAGCTTTCTTT
CDR3: CASSQEGVGTEAFF

size: .
J: TRBJ1-1
D: .
V: TRBV11-2
DNA: TGTGCCAGCAGCTTAGCCAATTTGGGGAACACTGAAGCTTTCTTT
CDR3: CASSLANLGNTEAFF

size: .
J: TRBJ2-3
D: .
V: TRBV5-1
DNA: TGCGCCAGCAGCTTGGCACAGGCGGGATCAGATACGCAGTATTTT
CDR3: CASSLAQAGSDTQYF

size: .
J: TRBJ2-7
D: .
V: TRBV18
DNA: TGTGCCAGCTCACCGCGACAGCGCGACGAGCAGTACTTC
CDR3: CASSPRQRDEQYF

size: .
J: TRBJ2-7
D: .
V: TRBV10-3
DNA: TGTGCCATCAGGACTGAAGGCTCCTACGAGCAGTACTTC
CDR3: CAIRTEGSYEQYF

size: few
J: TRBJ2-7
D: TRBD2
V: TRBV5-1
DNA: TGCGCCAGCAGCTCGACTAGCGGGGGCTACGAGCAGTACTTC
CDR3: CASSSTSGGYEQYF

size: .
J: TRBJ2-5
D: TRBD2
V: TRBV5-1
DNA: TGCGCCAGCAGCAGGACTAGCGGGGGGCCCCAAGAGACCCAGTACTTC
CDR3: CASSRTSGGPQETQYF

size: .
J: TRBJ1-1
D: .
V: TRBV30
DNA: TGTGCCTGGAGTCCAGGGAAGAACACTGAAGCTTTCTTT
CDR3: CAWSPGKNTEAFF

size: .
J: TRBJ2-3
D: .
V: TRBV4-3
DNA: TGCGCCAGCAGCCAAGATCACACTTCTAGCACAGATACGCAGTATTTT
CDR3: CASSQDHTSSTDTQYF

size: .
J: TRBJ1-2
D: .
V: TRBV4-1
DNA: TGCGCCAGCAGCCAAGATGTAAACAGTAACTATGGCTACACCTTC
CDR3: CASSQDVNSNYGYTF

size: .
J: TRBJ2-7
D: .
V: TRBV10-3
DNA: TGTGCCATCAGTGCGCAGGGTTACGACGAGCAGTACTTC
CDR3: CAISAQGYDEQYF

size: .
J: TRBJ1-2
D: .
V: TRBV5-8
DNA: TGTGCCAGCGGACGCAGGAACTATGGCTACACCTTC
CDR3: CASGRRNYGYTF

size: .
J: TRBJ2-1
D: .
V: TRBV7-2
DNA: TGTGCCAGCAGCTCTTTGGGGAATGAGCAGTTCTTC
CDR3: CASSSLGNEQFF

size: .
J: TRBJ2-7
D: .
V: TRBV18
DNA: TGTGCCAGCTCACCTAGAGTTGACGGCGAGCAGTACTTC
CDR3: CASSPRVDGEQYF

size: .
J: TRBJ2-5
D: .
V: TRBV18
DNA: TGTGCCAGCTCACCTTCCCCAGAGACCCAGTACTTC
CDR3: CASSPSPETQYF